The 8 T cell receptor beta chains below all came from one sample that was sequenced in a study of shared clonotypes between healthy human individuals. The method was immunoSEQ multiplex PCR; TCRdb's version includes in-frame clones alone and lacks a portion of them. The sample includes approximately 2.3 million clones, 85% to 95% of them seen just once. Sample: naive CD4+ T cells from PBMCs. Subset meaning: CD45RA+ positively selected. Receptors originate from a man aged 18 to 29 in good health. Some clones in this sample may be carry-over from other donors' samples.

This chain connects TRBV27 to TRBJ1-2; maybe TRBD1 (6 bases). Trimming removed 6 bases from V and 3 bases from J, with 17 bases in between. Germline V gene data show CDR1 as MNHEY and CDR2 as SMNVEV (reference sequence). The CDR3 runs 15 residues. The chain's CDR3 is CASSSTGKGDYGYTF. DNA of the CDR3: TGTGCCAGCAGCTCTACAGGGAAAGGGGACTATGGCTACACCTTC.

This clone was seen only once. J is TRBJ2-7 and V is TRBV4-3; D is tentatively TRBD1 or TRBD2 (5 bases each). With 4 bases removed from V and 6 bases from J, the gap between germline ends came to 13 bases. Germline V lookup: CDR1 LGHNA, CDR2 YSLEER. The CDR3 contains 13 residues. The DNA of the CDR3 is TGCGCCAGCAGCCGGACACTAGTGCGCGAGCAGTACTTC. This sequence encodes CASSRTLVREQYF.

The chain carries TRBV10-1 and TRBJ2-1, with D possibly TRBD2 on 5 matching bases. This CDR3 is built from 14 residues. V lost 5 bases and J lost 8, with 16 bases in between. Germline V gene lookup returns CDR1 WNHNN and CDR2 SYGVQD (reference sequence). The CDR3 DNA sequence: TGCGCCAGCAGTCCCGAACTAGTGAACCATGAGCAGTTCTTC. Residues: CASSPELVNHEQFF.

The chain joins TRBV13 to TRBJ2-1; the match to TRBD1 covers 7 bases. CDR1 is PRHDT, CDR2 FYEKMQ, per germline (reference sequence). The CDR3 extends over 17 amino acids. The J segment lost 8 bases and the V segment lost 2 bases, leaving 15 bases of the junction unmatched. CDR3 sequence reads: CASSLTGAGTTHDEQFF. DNA for the CDR3: TGTGCCAGCAGCTTAACAGGGGCAGGGACCACCCACGATGAGCAGTTCTTC.

The CDR3 region is CASSEIADPNTEAFF. The CDR3 DNA follows: TGCGCCAGCAGTGAGATCGCGGACCCGAACACTGAAGCTTTCTTT. This chain uses TRBV10-1 with TRBJ1-1, with D uncertain. The CDR3 sequence is 15 residues long. Germline V lookup: CDR1 WNHNN, CDR2 SYGVQD (reference sequence). V gave up 2 bases and J gave up 1 base, with 11 bases separating them.

This clone was seen only once. This sequence joins TRBV5-1 and TRBJ2-7; the match to TRBD1 covers 7 bases. Germline V gene data show CDR1 as SGHRS and CDR2 as YFSETQ. Trimming removed 4 bases from V and 5 bases from J; junction bases left unmatched: 12. The CDR3 extends over 15 amino acids. CDR3 DNA: TGCGCCAGCAGCCTGGGACAGTCCCTCAGGGACGAGCAGTACTTC. Its protein product is CASSLGQSLRDEQYF.

This clone occurred a few times. The chain couples TRBV15 to TRBJ1-5, with D uncertain. Germline V gene sequence: CDR1 LNHNV, CDR2 YYDKDF (reference sequence). There are 16 residues in the CDR3. Between the trimmed V and J ends, which lost 4 bases and 1 base, there was a span of 14 bases. Here the CDR3 reads CATSTLQMGSNQPQHF. DNA for the CDR3: TGTGCCACCAGCACACTACAAATGGGGAGCAATCAGCCCCAGCATTTT.

Note on this clone: The identical CDR3 is also encoded by other nucleotide sequences in the sample. This chain uses TRBV9 with TRBJ1-2; perhaps TRBD1 as D (6 bases). Germline CDR1 is SGDLS and CDR2 is YYNGEE. CDR3 length: 14 residues. V was shortened by 2 bases and J by 3 bases, with 11 bases between the two germline ends. Here the CDR3 DNA reads TGTGCCAGCAGCGTTTTGTCAGGGGACTATGGCTACACCTTC. Its protein is CASSVLSGDYGYTF.